A selection of T cell receptor beta chains follows, all from one sample in a study of identical twins. Using its own MiXCR run on the 5' RACE reads, TCRdb lists one record per CDR3 protein. The sample has 500,000 to 550,000 distinct CDR3 sequences; about a fifth are singletons. This sample also belongs to another study, concerning yellow fever vaccine responses in identical twins.

The material sequenced was CD4+ T cells sorted from blood. Receptors were obtained from a woman in her late teens or twenties in good health. The CDR3 runs from the conserved cysteine through the conserved F or W. The order of the fields is V gene, D gene, clone size, J gene, CDR3 protein, CDR3 DNA. The D gene is left open where the match is weak. Clone size is given for some rows only: seen once, a few or many times, or a class if the clone is expanded.

TRBV10-2,TRBD1,few,TRBJ1-2,CASSLGQGASYGYTF,TGCGCCAGCAGTCTCGGACAGGGGGCTAGCTATGGCTACACCTTC
TRBV4-1,TRBD1,few,TRBJ2-3,CASSQREGDREYF,TGCGCCAGCAGCCAACGAGAAGGAGACAGGGAGTATTTT
TRBV10-3,NA,many,TRBJ2-1,CAISEPAATPPHGDNEQFF,TGTGCCATCAGTGAGCCGGCCGCCACACCCCCTCATGGTGACAATGAGCAGTTCTTC
TRBV6-1,TRBD2,NA,TRBJ2-7,CASSRKREVGNAIYEQYF,TGTGCCAGCAGTCGTAAGCGGGAGGTCGGAAACGCAATATACGAGCAGTACTTC
TRBV4-2,NA,NA,TRBJ1-2,CASSQMGPGGANYGYTF,TGTGCCAGCAGCCAAATGGGACCCGGAGGAGCTAACTATGGCTACACCTTC
TRBV28,TRBD1,NA,TRBJ1-6,CASLQGAGSSPLHF,TGTGCCAGCCTGCAGGGGGCGGGAAGCTCACCCCTCCACTTT
TRBV3-1,TRBD2,NA,TRBJ2-5,CASSPTGGYQETQYF,TGTGCCAGCAGCCCTACGGGGGGGTACCAAGAGACCCAGTACTTC
TRBV27,NA,NA,TRBJ2-5,CASSSYGGGQETQYF,TGTGCCAGCAGCTCCTACGGGGGAGGCCAAGAGACCCAGTACTTC
TRBV5-1,TRBD2,few,TRBJ2-1,CASSGGRVEQFF,TGCGCCAGCAGCGGCGGGAGGGTTGAGCAGTTCTTC
TRBV7-9,NA,few,TRBJ2-7,CASSWTGTPFHEQYF,TGTGCCAGCAGCTGGACCGGGACCCCCTTCCACGAGCAGTACTTC
TRBV18,NA,NA,TRBJ2-1,CASSPGTATYNEQFF,TGTGCCAGCTCTCCCGGGACCGCGACTTACAATGAGCAGTTCTTC
TRBV10-2,NA,NA,TRBJ2-1,CASSEPPSHEQFF,TGCGCCAGCAGTGAGCCCCCTTCTCATGAGCAGTTCTTC
TRBV5-5,TRBD1,few,TRBJ2-5,CASSFAGTGVAETQYF,TGTGCCAGCAGCTTCGCCGGAACAGGGGTGGCAGAGACCCAGTACTTC
TRBV3-1,NA,many,TRBJ1-1,CASSLIGTEAFF,TGTGCCAGCAGCCTGATCGGGACTGAAGCTTTCTTT
TRBV5-1,TRBD1,NA,TRBJ2-3,CASKGQGASASGFTQYF,TGCGCCAGCAAAGGGCAGGGGGCTTCGGCTTCCGGGTTCACGCAGTATTTT
TRBV2,NA,few,TRBJ2-3,CASNGGLGTDTQYF,TGTGCCAGCAACGGCGGTTTGGGCACAGATACGCAGTATTTT
TRBV20-1,NA,NA,TRBJ2-3,CSARDQSSSTDTQYF,TGCAGTGCTAGAGATCAGAGTTCGAGCACAGATACGCAGTATTTT
TRBV20-1,NA,few,TRBJ2-1,CSATTGSIGGNEQFF,TGCAGTGCTACCACCGGGAGCATCGGAGGGAATGAGCAGTTCTTC
TRBV20-1,NA,NA,TRBJ1-5,CSAPGGPSRPQHF,TGCAGTGCCCCTGGAGGCCCCAGTCGGCCCCAGCATTTT
TRBV2,TRBD2,NA,TRBJ2-2,CASSGSGTNTGELFF,TGTGCCAGCAGTGGAAGCGGGACGAACACCGGGGAGCTGTTTTTT
TRBV20-1,NA,NA,TRBJ2-5,CSAPLGVETQYF,TGCAGTGCCCCATTAGGGGTGGAGACCCAGTACTTC
TRBV12-3/TRBV12-4,TRBD1,NA,TRBJ1-4,CASSWDRAGEKLFF,TGTGCCAGCAGTTGGGACAGGGCGGGGGAAAAACTGTTTTTT
TRBV3-1,NA,few,TRBJ1-4,CASSQEGMGEKLFF,TGTGCCAGCAGCCAAGAGGGGATGGGAGAAAAACTGTTTTTT
TRBV25-1,TRBD2,NA,TRBJ2-7,CASSGSGSLYEQYF,TGTGCCAGCAGTGGGAGCGGGAGTCTCTACGAGCAGTACTTC
TRBV10-3,TRBD2,few,TRBJ2-7,CAISSSSGSVYEQYF,TGTGCCATCAGTTCCTCTAGCGGGAGCGTCTACGAGCAGTACTTC
TRBV4-1,NA,few,TRBJ1-4,CASSIKGGINEKLFF,TGCGCCAGCAGCATAAAAGGGGGGATTAATGAAAAACTGTTTTTT
TRBV7-6,NA,NA,TRBJ2-3,CASSPQVRRFSTDTQYF,TGTGCCAGCAGCCCACAGGTCAGAAGGTTCAGCACAGATACGCAGTATTTT
TRBV12-3/TRBV12-4,TRBD2,many,TRBJ2-1,CASSPQTSSEQFF,TGTGCCAGCAGTCCACAGACTAGCTCCGAGCAGTTCTTC
TRBV25-1,NA,NA,TRBJ2-2,CASSEYGATANTGELFF,TGTGCCAGCAGTGAATATGGAGCGACCGCGAACACCGGGGAGCTGTTTTTT
TRBV2,NA,few,TRBJ1-2,CASRGFAGSNYGYTF,TGTGCCAGCAGGGGATTTGCAGGGTCTAACTATGGCTACACCTTC
TRBV12-3/TRBV12-4,TRBD2,many,TRBJ2-7,CASSPAGGIYEQYF,TGTGCCAGCAGCCCAGCGGGAGGTATTTACGAGCAGTACTTC
TRBV7-9,TRBD2,NA,TRBJ2-7,CASSFGTSGKTSYEQYF,TGTGCCAGCAGCTTTGGGACTAGCGGAAAAACTTCCTACGAGCAGTACTTC
TRBV5-1,TRBD1,NA,TRBJ2-7,CASSSGTGAYEQYF,TGCGCCAGCAGCTCCGGGACAGGGGCCTACGAGCAGTACTTC
TRBV20-1,NA,few,TRBJ1-2,CSASGGNYGYTF,TGCAGTGCTAGTGGGGGAAACTATGGCTACACCTTC
TRBV10-3,NA,few,TRBJ2-1,CAIRGEGGNEQFF,TGTGCCATCAGGGGAGAAGGCGGCAATGAGCAGTTCTTC
TRBV10-3,NA,many,TRBJ2-5,CAIKAQETQYF,TGTGCCATCAAGGCACAAGAGACCCAGTACTTC
TRBV12-3/TRBV12-4,NA,few,TRBJ2-3,CASSLWGGQGDTQYF,TGTGCCAGCAGTTTATGGGGGGGCCAAGGAGATACGCAGTATTTT
TRBV6-1,NA,NA,TRBJ1-4,CASRPPGDKKLFF,TGTGCCAGCAGGCCACCAGGGGATAAAAAACTGTTTTTT
TRBV3-1,TRBD2,few,TRBJ2-3,CASSQGDYSLTDTQYF,TGTGCCAGCAGCCAAGGGGACTACTCACTCACAGATACGCAGTATTTT
TRBV20-1,NA,NA,TRBJ2-7,CSAYNPGGLDYEQYF,TGCAGTGCTTATAACCCGGGGGGCCTGGATTACGAGCAGTACTTC
TRBV5-1,TRBD2,NA,TRBJ2-3,CASSLAASGSSTDTQYF,TGCGCCAGCAGCTTGGCGGCTAGCGGGAGCAGCACAGATACGCAGTATTTT
TRBV29-1,TRBD1,many,TRBJ1-1,CSVGRDRGPTEAFF,TGCAGCGTTGGTCGGGACAGGGGGCCCACTGAAGCTTTCTTT
TRBV7-3,NA,NA,TRBJ2-2,CASSLLASQNTGELFF,TGTGCCAGCAGCTTATTGGCTAGCCAGAACACCGGGGAGCTGTTTTTT
TRBV28,NA,NA,TRBJ1-4,CASAPVGGIANEKLFF,TGTGCCTCCGCCCCCGTGGGAGGGATAGCTAATGAAAAACTGTTTTTT
TRBV20-1,NA,NA,TRBJ1-2,CSARALVSYGYTF,TGCAGTGCTAGAGCTCTGGTTAGCTATGGCTACACCTTC
TRBV4-2,NA,NA,TRBJ1-4,CAISPGLPEKLFF,TGTGCCATCAGCCCCGGGCTTCCGGAAAAACTGTTTTTT
TRBV20-1,NA,NA,TRBJ1-1,CSARDQQLGAEAFF,TGCAGTGCTAGAGATCAGCAGTTGGGCGCTGAAGCTTTCTTT
TRBV4-1,NA,NA,TRBJ2-1,CASSQDLYREQFF,TGCGCCAGCAGCCAAGATCTTTATCGGGAGCAGTTCTTC
TRBV18,TRBD2,NA,TRBJ2-1,CASSPSNSGGAPLQFF,TGTGCCAGCTCACCGAGCAATAGCGGGGGGGCCCCTCTGCAGTTCTTC
TRBV15,NA,NA,TRBJ2-5,CATSIGKGQETQYF,TGTGCCACCAGCATTGGGAAAGGGCAAGAGACCCAGTACTTC